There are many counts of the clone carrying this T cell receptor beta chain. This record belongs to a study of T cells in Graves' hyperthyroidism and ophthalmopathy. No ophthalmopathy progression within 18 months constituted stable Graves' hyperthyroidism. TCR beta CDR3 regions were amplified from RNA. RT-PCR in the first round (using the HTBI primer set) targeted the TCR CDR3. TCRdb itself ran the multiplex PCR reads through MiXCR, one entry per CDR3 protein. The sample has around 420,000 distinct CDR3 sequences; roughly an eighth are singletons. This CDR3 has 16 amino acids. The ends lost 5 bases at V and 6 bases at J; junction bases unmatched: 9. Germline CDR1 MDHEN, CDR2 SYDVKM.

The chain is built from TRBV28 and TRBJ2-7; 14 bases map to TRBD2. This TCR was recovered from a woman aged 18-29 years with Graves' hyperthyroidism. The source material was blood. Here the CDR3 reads CASSHAPGLAGVEQYF. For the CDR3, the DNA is TGTGCCAGCAGTCACGCCCCGGGACTAGCGGGAGTCGAGCAGTACTTC. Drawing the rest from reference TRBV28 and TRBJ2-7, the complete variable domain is DVKVTQSSRYLVKRTGEKVFLECVQDMDHENMFWYRQDPGLGLRLIYFSYDVKMKEKGDIPEGYSVSREKKERFSLILESASTNQTSMYLCASSHAPGLAGVEQYFGPGTRLTVT.